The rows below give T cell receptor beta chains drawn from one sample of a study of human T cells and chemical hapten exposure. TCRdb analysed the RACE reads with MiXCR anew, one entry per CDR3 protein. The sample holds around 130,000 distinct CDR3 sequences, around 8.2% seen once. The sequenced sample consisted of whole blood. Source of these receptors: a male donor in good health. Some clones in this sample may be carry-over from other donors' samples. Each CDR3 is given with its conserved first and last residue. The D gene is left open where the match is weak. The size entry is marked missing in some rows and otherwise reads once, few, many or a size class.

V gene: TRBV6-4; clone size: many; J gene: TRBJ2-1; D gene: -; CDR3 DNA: TGTGCCAGCAGTGACCGGGACAACAATGAGCAGTTCTTC; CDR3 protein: CASSDRDNNEQFF
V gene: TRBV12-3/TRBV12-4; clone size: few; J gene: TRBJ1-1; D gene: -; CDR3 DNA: TGTGCCAGCAGTTACGGGGCTCGGAACACTGAAGCTTTCTTT; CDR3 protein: CASSYGARNTEAFF
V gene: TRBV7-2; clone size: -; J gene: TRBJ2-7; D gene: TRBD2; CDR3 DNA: TGTGCCAGCAGCTTCGGACTAGCGACCTACGAGCAGTACTTC; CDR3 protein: CASSFGLATYEQYF
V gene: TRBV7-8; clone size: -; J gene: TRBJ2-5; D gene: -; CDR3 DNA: TGTGCCAGCAAATACCGGGATGCCCAGTACTTC; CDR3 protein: CASKYRDAQYF
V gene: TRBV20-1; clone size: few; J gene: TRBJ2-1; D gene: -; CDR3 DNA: TGCAGTGCGGTTCAGGGCGAGAGCTCCTACAATGAGCAGTTCTTC; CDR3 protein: CSAVQGESSYNEQFF
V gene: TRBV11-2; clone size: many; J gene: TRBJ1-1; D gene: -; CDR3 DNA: TGTGCCAGCAGACCACCGGGACCCTTGAACACTGAAGCTTTCTTT; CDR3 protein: CASRPPGPLNTEAFF
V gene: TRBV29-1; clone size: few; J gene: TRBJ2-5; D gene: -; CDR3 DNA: TGCAGCGTGAAAAGGGGAGCCACCGAGGGGACCCAGTACTTC; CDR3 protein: CSVKRGATEGTQYF
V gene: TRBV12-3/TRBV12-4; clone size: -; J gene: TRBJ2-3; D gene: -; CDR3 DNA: TGTGCCAGCATTCAGGCAGGCGGAGATACGCAGTATTTT; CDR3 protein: CASIQAGGDTQYF
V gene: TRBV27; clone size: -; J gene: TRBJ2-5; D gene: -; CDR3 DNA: TGTGCCAGCAGTTTAGGGCTGACCCAGTACTTC; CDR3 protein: CASSLGLTQYF
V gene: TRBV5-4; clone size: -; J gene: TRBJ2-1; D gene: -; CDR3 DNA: TGTGACAGCAGCTTGGGGGGGCAAAGCTCCTACAATGAGCAGTTCTTC; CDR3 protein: CDSSLGGQSSYNEQFF
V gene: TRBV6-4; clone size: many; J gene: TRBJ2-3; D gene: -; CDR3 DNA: TGTGCCAGCAGTGTCCGGGACGGGAAGGCAGATACGCAGTATTTT; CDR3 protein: CASSVRDGKADTQYF
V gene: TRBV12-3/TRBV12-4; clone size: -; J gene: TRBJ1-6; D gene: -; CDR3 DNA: TGTGCCAGCAGTTTTGGGGATCGATCACCCCTCCACTTT; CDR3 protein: CASSFGDRSPLHF
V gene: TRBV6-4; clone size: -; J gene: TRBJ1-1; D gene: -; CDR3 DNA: TGTGCCAGCAAAGGGCCGGGGGGAGCTTTCTTT; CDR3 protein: CASKGPGGAFF
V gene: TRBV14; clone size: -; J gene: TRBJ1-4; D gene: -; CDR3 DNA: TGTGCCAGCAGCCGTGGGATTAATGAAAAACTGTTTTTT; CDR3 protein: CASSRGINEKLFF
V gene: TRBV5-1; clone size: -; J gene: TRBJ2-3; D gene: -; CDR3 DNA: TGCGCCAGCAGCTCTAGTCGACAGTCTAGCACAGATACGCAGTATTTT; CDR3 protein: CASSSSRQSSTDTQYF
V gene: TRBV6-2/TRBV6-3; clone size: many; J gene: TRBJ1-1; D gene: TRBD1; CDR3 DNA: TGTGCCAGCAGTTACGGGGACAGGGGAAACACTGAAGCTTTCTTT; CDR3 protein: CASSYGDRGNTEAFF
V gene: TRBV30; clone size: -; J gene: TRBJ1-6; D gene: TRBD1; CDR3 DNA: TGTGCCTGGGAGTCAGGACAGGGGATGGTCTCACCCCTCCACTTT; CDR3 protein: CAWESGQGMVSPLHF
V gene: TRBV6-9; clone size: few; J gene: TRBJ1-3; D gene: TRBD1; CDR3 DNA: TGTGCCTATGTCGGAACAGGGGGTTTGAGTGGAAACACCATATATTTT; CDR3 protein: CAYVGTGGLSGNTIYF
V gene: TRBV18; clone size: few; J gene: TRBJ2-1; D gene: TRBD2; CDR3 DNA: TGTGCCAGCTCACCAATCAAGCGGGGGGTTAATGAGCAGTTCTTC; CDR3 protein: CASSPIKRGVNEQFF
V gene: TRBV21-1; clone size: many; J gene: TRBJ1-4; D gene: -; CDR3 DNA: TGTGCCAGCAGCTCTTCAGGGGAACCTAATGAAAAACTGTTTTTT; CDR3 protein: CASSSSGEPNEKLFF
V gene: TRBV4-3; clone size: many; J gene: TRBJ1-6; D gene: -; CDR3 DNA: TGCGCCAGCAGCCAAGATTGGAATTCACCCCTCCACTTT; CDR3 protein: CASSQDWNSPLHF
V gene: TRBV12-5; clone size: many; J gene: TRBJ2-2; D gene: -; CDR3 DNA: TGTGCTAGTGGTTTGATACTGGGACCGAACACCGGGGAGCTGTTTTTT; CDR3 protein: CASGLILGPNTGELFF
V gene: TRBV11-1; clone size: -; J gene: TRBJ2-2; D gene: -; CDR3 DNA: TGTGCCAGCAGCTTATTCCTAAGCGGGGAGCTGTTTTTT; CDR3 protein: CASSLFLSGELFF
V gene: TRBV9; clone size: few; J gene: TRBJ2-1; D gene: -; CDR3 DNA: TGTGCCAGCAGCGTGCTGTGGGGTATAGAGGATGAGCAGTTCTTC; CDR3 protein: CASSVLWGIEDEQFF
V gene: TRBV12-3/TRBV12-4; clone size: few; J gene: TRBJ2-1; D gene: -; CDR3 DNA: TGTGCCAGCAGTTTAAACGGGAATGAGCAGTTCTTC; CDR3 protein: CASSLNGNEQFF
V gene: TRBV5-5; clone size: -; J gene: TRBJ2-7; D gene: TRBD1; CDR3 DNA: TGTGCCAGCAGTTCATTTGGGACAGGGGACCGGTACGAGCAGTACTTC; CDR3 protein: CASSSFGTGDRYEQYF
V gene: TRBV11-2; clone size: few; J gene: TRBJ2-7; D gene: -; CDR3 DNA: TGTGCCAGCAGCTTTGCCTTGGAATACGAGCAGTACTTC; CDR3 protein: CASSFALEYEQYF
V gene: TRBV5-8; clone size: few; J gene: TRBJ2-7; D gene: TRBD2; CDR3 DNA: TGTGCCAGCAGCTTGTGGGCTAGCGGTACCTACGAGCAGTACTTC; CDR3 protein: CASSLWASGTYEQYF
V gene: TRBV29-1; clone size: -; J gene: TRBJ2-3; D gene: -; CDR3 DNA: TGCAGCGTTGTGGCGATGGGGGCTAGAGATACGCAGTATTTT; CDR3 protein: CSVVAMGARDTQYF